These 4 T cell receptor beta chains originate from one sample sequenced in a study of shared clonotypes between healthy human individuals. Generated by immunoSEQ multiplex PCR, the TCRdb table keeps only in-frame clones and is missing some. The repertoire holds 1.4 million or so clones, with approximately 98.5% as singletons. The sample comprised naive CD4+ T cells sorted from blood. This sample's subset: CD45RA+ positively selected. Receptor source: a man younger than 40 in good health.

The chain is built from TRBV7-9 and TRBJ2-7, with TRBD2 matching over 13 bases. Germline CDR1 reads SEHNR; CDR2 reads FQNEAQ (reference sequence). The CDR3 extends over 18 amino acids. J lost 4 bases, V lost 6 bases, and 15 bases had no gene match. The chain's CDR3 is CASSFTGGTSGNIYEQYF. The CDR3 region has the DNA TGTGCCAGCAGTTTTACCGGCGGGACTAGCGGGAACATTTACGAGCAGTACTTC. The full variable domain, completed using reference TRBV7-9 and TRBJ2-7, is DTGVSQNPRHKITKRGQNVTFRCDPISEHNRLYWYRQTLGQGPEFLTYFQNEAQLEKSRLLSDRFSAERPKGSFSTLEIQRTEQGDSAMYLCASSFTGGTSGNIYEQYFGPGTRLTVT.

The rearrangement links TRBV7-8 to TRBJ1-4; TRBD1 might be the D (6 bases). V lost 8 bases, J lost 8 bases, and 21 bases lay in between. Germline V gives CDR1 SGHVS, CDR2 FQNEAQ. The CDR3 covers 15 residues. The CDR3 region has the DNA TGTGCCAGCTCGGGGGAGGACAGTGTACACGAAAAACTGTTTTTT. Protein product: CASSGEDSVHEKLFF.

This rearrangement joins TRBV5-1 to TRBJ2-3; maybe TRBD1 (5 bases). Germline V lookup: CDR1 SGHRS, CDR2 YFSETQ. This CDR3 has 14 amino acids. The germline V and J ends were trimmed by 6 bases and 5 bases, with 16 bases remaining between them. The CDR3 region has the DNA TGCGCCAGCACCCCTGGGGCTGTAAAAGATACGCAGTATTTT. Translation: CASTPGAVKDTQYF.

The gene calls are TRBV4-1 and TRBJ1-2, with 7 positions matching TRBD1. Germline CDR1 and CDR2: MGHRA and YSYEKL. V shed 3 bases, J shed 5 bases, and the junction held 9 bases outside the gene matches. The CDR3 contains 15 residues. CDR3 coding DNA: TGCGCCAGCAGCCACGGGGAGAGGGGGCCGTATGGCTACACCTTC. It codes for CASSHGERGPYGYTF.